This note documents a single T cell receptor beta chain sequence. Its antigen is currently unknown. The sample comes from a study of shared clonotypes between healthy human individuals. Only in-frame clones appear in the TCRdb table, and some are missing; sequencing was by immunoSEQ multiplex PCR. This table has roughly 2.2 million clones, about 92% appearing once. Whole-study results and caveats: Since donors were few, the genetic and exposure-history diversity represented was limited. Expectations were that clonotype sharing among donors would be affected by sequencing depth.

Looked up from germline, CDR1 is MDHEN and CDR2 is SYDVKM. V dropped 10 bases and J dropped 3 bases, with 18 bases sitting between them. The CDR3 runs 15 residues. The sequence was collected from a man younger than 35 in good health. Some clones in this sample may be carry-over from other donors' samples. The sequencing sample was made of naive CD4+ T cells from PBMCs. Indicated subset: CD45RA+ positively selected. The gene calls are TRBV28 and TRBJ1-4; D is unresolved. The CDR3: CATIGPSGANEKLFF. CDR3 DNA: TGTGCCACCATCGGGCCCTCCGGCGCTAATGAAAAACTGTTTTTT. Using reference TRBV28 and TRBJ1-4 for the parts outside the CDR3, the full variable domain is DVKVTQSSRYLVKRTGEKVFLECVQDMDHENMFWYRQDPGLGLRLIYFSYDVKMKEKGDIPEGYSVSREKKERFSLILESASTNQTSMYLCATIGPSGANEKLFFGSGTQLSVL.